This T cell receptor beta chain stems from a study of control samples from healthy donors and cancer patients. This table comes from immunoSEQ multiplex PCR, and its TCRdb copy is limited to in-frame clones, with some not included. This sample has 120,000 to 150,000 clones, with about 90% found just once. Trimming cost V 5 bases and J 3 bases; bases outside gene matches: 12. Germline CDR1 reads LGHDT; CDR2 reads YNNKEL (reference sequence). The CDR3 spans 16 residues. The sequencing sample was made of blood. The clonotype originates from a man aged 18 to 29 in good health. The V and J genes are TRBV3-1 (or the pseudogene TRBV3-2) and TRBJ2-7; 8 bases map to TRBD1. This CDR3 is CASSYQYRGSNYEQYF. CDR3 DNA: TGTGCCAGCAGCTACCAATACAGGGGGTCCAACTACGAGCAGTACTTC.